This T cell receptor (beta chain) was sequenced in a study of cytomegalovirus exposure and HLA in healthy donors. With 60 Vbeta and 13 Jbeta primers, the PCR was carried out. In the authors' workflow: A later analysis counted about 80 million unique TCR beta chains, 9.5 million to 13 million shared. Assay used: immunoSEQ multiplex PCR; TCRdb lists only in-frame clones, some missing. V and J calls and clone size are as listed in that table; D and trimming were resolved from the DNA. There are approximately 95,000 clones in the sample; about 81% occur only once, and approximately 4% lies in the top ten. Turning to this clone: Its antigen is as yet unknown.

The study, taken as a whole, reports: Several of the most significant clusters were apparently associated with common viral pathogens in a later analysis.

CDR1 and CDR2 from the germline V gene are MNHNY and SVGAGI (reference sequence). After removal of 7 bases from V and 9 bases from J, the junction contained 9 bases not matched to a gene. The CDR3 contains 13 residues. This receptor was taken from a woman in her forties in good health and CMV-seropositive. The chain couples TRBV6-6 to TRBJ2-1; 7 positions match TRBD1. The material sequenced was PBMCs. CDR3 nucleotides: TGTGCCAGCATCGAGATCCCAGGGGGTGAGCAGTTCTTC. Its translation: CASIEIPGGEQFF.